The 26 T cell receptor beta chains listed next were all sequenced from one sample in a study of T cells in women clearing cervical HPV infection. TCRdb's copy holds only in-frame clones and misses some; the assay was immunoSEQ multiplex PCR. This sample's table has 40,000 to 60,000 clones. The material sequenced was blood buffy coat. These receptors were collected from a woman aged 18 to 75 with a cervical HPV16 infection that either progressed to CIN3+ or cleared (not recorded which).

The CDR3: CASSLFSGGTNNEQFF. Incomplete CDR3 DNA: TGCGCCAGCAGCTTGTTTAGCGGGGGGACCAACAATGAG. The chain combines TRBV5-1 with TRBJ2-1; TRBD2 matches 10 bases. Read coverage stops 3 residues before the CDR3 terminus; the germline J gene supplies the remainder. J lost 5 bases, V lost 1 base, and 6 bases had no gene match. This CDR3 is built from 16 residues. Per the germline V gene, CDR1 is SGHRS and CDR2 is YFSETQ.

Concerning this clone itself: From the germline J gene comes the end of the CDR3, since the read stops 3 residues before it. The chain couples TRBV20-1 to TRBJ2-2, with 7 bases matching TRBD1. This CDR3 is 12 amino acids long. Germline V gene sequence: CDR1 DFQATT, CDR2 SNEGSKA (reference sequence). CDR3 loop: CSARQGDSPLFF. CDR3 DNA, as far as it was read: TGCAGTGCTAGACAGGGGGATTCACCG.

Points on this clone: The read comes to an end 3 residues before the CDR3 does, leaving the germline J gene to fill in the end. The chain recombines TRBV4-2 with TRBJ2-7, with unresolved D. The CDR3 runs to 13 residues. The germline V gene encodes CDR1 LGHNA and CDR2 YNFKEQ. The V end lost 0 bases, the J end lost 4 bases, and 7 bases lay between the germline ends. The CDR3 is CASSQDGRYEQYF. The sequenced CDR3 bases are TGTGCCAGCAGCCAAGACGGCAGGTACGAG.

In the case of this clone: The CDR3 extends 3 residues past the end of the read, so its final part is completed from the germline J gene. The chain couples TRBV5-1 to TRBJ2-1; 15 nucleotides agree with TRBD2. Germline V lookup: CDR1 SGHRS, CDR2 YFSETQ. The CDR3 is 15 amino acids. V gave up 3 bases and J gave up 8 bases; unmatched junction bases: 3. CDR3 loop: CASSWTSGGAYEQFF. Incomplete CDR3 DNA: TGCGCCAGCAGCTGGACTAGCGGGGGGGCCTATGAG.

In regard to this clone: Read coverage stops 3 residues before the CDR3 terminus; the germline J gene supplies the remainder. The rearrangement links TRBV4-1 to TRBJ2-2; TRBD1 is a possible D gene (6 bases). This CDR3 spans 17 amino acids. The germline CDR1 and CDR2 sequences are MGHRA and YSYEKL. This chain's CDR3 is CASSLQGMSSYNSPLFF. The CDR3 DNA, read in part, is TGCGCCAGCAGCCTACAGGGAATGAGCTCCTATAATTCACCG.

In regard to this clone: The observed sequence ends 3 residues before the CDR3 terminus, with the missing tail filled in from the germline J gene. The chain couples TRBV30 to TRBJ2-2; TRBD1 agrees at 8 bases. The CDR3 sequence is 13 residues long. CDR1 is GTSNPN, CDR2 SVGIG, per germline (reference sequence). CDR3 in amino acids: CALDQGAREKLFF. Partial CDR3 DNA: TGTGCCCTGGACCAGGGGGCTCGGGAAAAG.

As to this clone: The read finishes 3 residues shy of the CDR3 end, and the germline J gene is used to complete it. The V and J genes are TRBV28 and TRBJ2-6; TRBD1 might be the D (5 bases). Germline CDR1 reads MDHEN; CDR2 reads SYDVKM. CDR3 length: 16 residues. V was pared by 2 bases and J by 0 bases, with 8 bases between. The sequenced CDR3 bases are TGTGCCAGCAGTTTAATGACAGACTCTGGGGCCAACGTC. This codes for CASSLMTDSGANV. The CDR3 as a whole reads CASSLMTDSGANVLTF.

A note on this clone: The CDR3 extends 3 residues past the end of the read, so its final part is completed from the germline J gene. This sequence joins TRBV2 and TRBJ2-3, with 7 positions matching TRBD2. The CDR3 covers 19 residues. From germline, CDR1 is SNHLY and CDR2 FYNNEI. V was pared by 3 bases and J by 2 bases, with 17 bases of the junction left unmatched. The sequenced CDR3 bases are TGTGCCAGCAGTGATCCGCAGACTCCGGGGGGAAGAAACACAGATACG. Translated, it gives CASSDPQTPGGRNTDT. The entire CDR3 reads CASSDPQTPGGRNTDTQYF.

Notes on this clone: The sequence runs out 3 residues before the end of the CDR3; the remainder is reconstructed from the germline J gene. The same CDR3 is also encoded by other DNA sequences in this sample. The rearrangement joins TRBV6-4 to TRBJ2-3, with 12 bases fitting TRBD2. This CDR3 comprises 15 residues. Trimming took 0 bases from V and 6 from J; bases not matched to a gene: 1. The germline V gene has CDR1 MRHNA and CDR2 SNTAGT. The CDR3 bases that were read are TGTGCCAGCAGTGACTCTACTAGCGGGGGGGATACG. Translation gives CASSDSTSGGDT. The full CDR3 sequence reads CASSDSTSGGDTQYF.

Of note for this clone: The sequence runs out 3 residues before the end of the CDR3; the remainder is reconstructed from the germline J gene. The genes are TRBV13 and TRBJ1-4; D perhaps matches TRBD1 (5 bases). The CDR3 totals 12 residues. The V end was cut by 6 bases, the J end by 5 bases, with 7 bases between. Germline-derived CDR1 and CDR2 are PRHDT and FYEKMQ (reference sequence). The sequenced CDR3 bases are TGTGCCAGCAGTTGGACAAATGAAAAA. This gives the protein CASSWTNEK. The CDR3, in full, reads CASSWTNEKLFF.

As to this clone: The missing CDR3 end, 3 residues past where the read stops, is filled in from the germline J gene. This chain joins TRBV18 and TRBJ1-1; D is unresolved. CDR3 size: 15 residues. The V and J ends lost 4 bases and 0 bases respectively, with 12 bases between them. The germline V gene encodes CDR1 KGHSH and CDR2 LQKENI. The CDR3 spells CASSHKKQLNTEAFF. The sequenced CDR3 bases are TGTGCCAGCTCACATAAAAAGCAACTGAACACTGAA.

In the case of this clone: The read finishes 3 residues shy of the CDR3 end, and the germline J gene is used to complete it. V and J are TRBV20-1 and TRBJ2-1; TRBD2 matches at 8 bases. The V segment lost 4 bases and the J segment 6 bases; nucleotides outside the gene matches: 5. The CDR3 runs to 13 residues. The V gene's germline CDR1 is DFQATT and CDR2 SNEGSKA (reference sequence). The CDR3 DNA, read in part, is TGCAGTGCTATGGGGCTAGCGGGCAATGAG. Its translation: CSAMGLAGNE. The full CDR3 protein reads CSAMGLAGNEQFF.

Comments on this clone: The CDR3 is cut off 3 residues early in the read; its end comes from the germline J gene. This chain uses TRBV14 with TRBJ2-1, with D possibly matching TRBD1 (6 bases). With 4 bases removed from V and 2 bases from J, the gap between germline ends came to 9 bases. Germline CDR1 SGHDN, CDR2 FVKESK. The CDR3 spans 14 residues. The sequenced part of the CDR3 DNA is TGTGCCAGCAGCCCAAGGACAGCCTACAATGAG. Translated: CASSPRTAYNE. The entire CDR3 sequence reads CASSPRTAYNEQFF.

Its frequency marks this clone as medium-sized. The read ends 3 residues shy of where the CDR3 ends; the end is completed using the germline J gene. This chain connects TRBV18 to TRBJ2-3; 7 bases align to TRBD1. CDR1 KGHSH and CDR2 LQKENI come from the germline V gene. This CDR3 contains 12 residues. V was clipped by 3 bases and J by 6 bases; unmatched bases: 0. Partial CDR3 DNA: TGTGCCAGCTCACCGACAGGGGATACG. It yields the protein CASSPTGDT. The entire CDR3 protein reads CASSPTGDTQYF.

Note on this clone: The missing CDR3 end, 3 residues past where the read stops, is filled in from the germline J gene. The chain combines TRBV7-2 with TRBJ1-2; the match to TRBD1 covers 8 bases. There are 15 residues in the CDR3. J was trimmed by 3 bases and V by 1 base; bases with no gene match: 4. The germline CDR1 and CDR2 sequences are SGHTA and FQGNSA. The sequenced part of the CDR3 DNA is TGTGCCAGCAGCTTAGTTGGGACAGGTGACTATGGC. Protein: CASSLVGTGDYG. The whole CDR3 region reads CASSLVGTGDYGYTF.

Worth noting for this clone: Coverage ceases 3 residues before the CDR3 finishes, and the germline J gene fills in the end. This chain links TRBV10-3 with TRBJ2-7; a weak D match, TRBD2 (5 bases). This CDR3 spans 15 amino acids. V dropped 3 bases and J dropped 5 bases, with 17 bases sitting between them. Per the germline V gene, CDR1 is ENHRY and CDR2 is SYGVKD. The CDR3 loop is CAISDFVRGFDEQYF. CDR3 DNA (partial): TGTGCCATCAGTGATTTCGTCCGGGGTTTCGACGAG.

CDR3 protein: CASSAREGLRGYTF. The DNA read from the CDR3 is TGTGCCAGCAGCGCCAGGGAGGGCTTGCGCGGC. V gene TRBV5-4 combines with J gene TRBJ1-2; D perhaps matches TRBD1 (5 bases). The CDR3 extends 3 residues past the end of the read, so its final part is completed from the germline J gene. The CDR3 consists of 14 residues. Germline assignment: CDR1 SGHNT and CDR2 YYREEE (reference sequence).

As for this clone: The read ends 3 residues shy of where the CDR3 ends; the end is completed using the germline J gene. The chain has TRBV20-1 and TRBJ2-3; 8 nucleotides align to TRBD2. CDR3 length equals 16 residues. CDR1 and CDR2 from the germline V gene are DFQATT and SNEGSKA (reference sequence). J gave up 0 bases and V 2 bases, and 7 bases lay outside the gene matches. CDR3 residues: CSARPSGTRSTDTQYF. The sequenced CDR3 bases are TGCAGTGCTAGACCCTCCGGGACTAGAAGCACAGATACG.

As regards this clone: Coverage ceases 3 residues before the CDR3 finishes, and the germline J gene fills in the end. This rearrangement joins TRBV7-2 to TRBJ2-1, with D uncertain. Germline loops: CDR1 SGHTA, CDR2 FQGNSA. The CDR3 extends over 12 amino acids. V was clipped by 4 bases and J by 6 bases, with 7 bases between them. This chain's CDR3 is CASSSLVNEQFF. The CDR3 bases that were read are TGTGCCAGCAGCTCCTTAGTCAATGAG. Full variable domain (rest looked up from reference TRBV7-2 and TRBJ2-1): GAGVSQSPSNKVTEKGKDVELRCDPISGHTALYWYRQSLGQGLEFLIYFQGNSAPDKSGLPSDRFSAERTGGSVSTLTIQRTQQEDSAVYLCASSSLVNEQFFGPGTRLTVL.

For this clone: The read ends 3 residues before the CDR3 terminus; that terminus is restored from the germline J gene. This sequence joins TRBV20-1 and TRBJ2-1; 11 bases are shared with TRBD1. The CDR3 spans 13 residues. From germline, CDR1 is DFQATT and CDR2 SNEGSKA (reference sequence). Unmatched junction bases numbered 6, after V lost 6 bases and J lost 8 bases. The CDR3: CSAKGQGGHEQFF. CDR3 bases read: TGCAGTGCAAAGGGACAGGGGGGGCATGAG.

With regard to this clone: The CDR3 end lies 3 residues beyond the end of the read and is filled in from the germline J gene. The V and J genes are TRBV10-3 and TRBJ2-7; tentative D call: TRBD1 (6 bases). CDR3 length: 14 residues. Germline loops: CDR1 ENHRY, CDR2 SYGVKD. With 8 bases removed from V and 3 bases from J, the gap between germline ends came to 17 bases. This CDR3 is CAIGRIGGDYEQYF. The CDR3 DNA, read in part, is TGTGCCATCGGCAGGATTGGGGGCGACTACGAG.

Of note for this clone: The missing CDR3 end, 3 residues past where the read stops, is filled in from the germline J gene. The chain employs TRBV2 and TRBJ1-1, with 8 bases aligning to TRBD1. This CDR3 region has 13 residues. CDR1 SNHLY and CDR2 FYNNEI come from the germline V gene. Trimming removed 8 bases from V and 1 base from J; junction bases left unmatched: 3. CDR3 DNA (partial): TGTGCCAGCCTCAGGGGGCCGAACACTGAA. It is translated as CASLRGPNTE. The whole CDR3 protein is CASLRGPNTEAFF.

Regarding this clone: The read terminates 3 residues before the CDR3 end, so the remaining end is supplied by the germline J gene. The rearrangement links TRBV19 to TRBJ2-5; D may be TRBD2 (5 bases). The CDR3 is 15 amino acids. Deletions cut 3 bases from V and 1 base from J, with 12 bases between. The germline V gene encodes CDR1 LNHDA and CDR2 SQIVND (reference sequence). The chain's CDR3 is CASSIRGFFQETQYF. CDR3 DNA (partial): TGTGCCAGTAGTATCAGAGGGTTTTTCCAAGAGACC.

Note on this clone: Coverage ceases 3 residues before the CDR3 finishes, and the germline J gene fills in the end. This chain joins TRBV19 and TRBJ1-4; D is possibly TRBD1 (6 bases). Germline V gene lookup returns CDR1 LNHDA and CDR2 SQIVND (reference sequence). The germline V and J ends were trimmed by 3 bases and 3 bases, with 17 bases remaining between them. There are 17 residues in the CDR3. The CDR3 DNA, read in part, is TGTGCCAGTAGTATCCGAGGGGGGGGGAGAGCTAATGAAAAA. This codes for CASSIRGGGRANEK. The whole CDR3 sequence is CASSIRGGGRANEKLFF. The complete variable domain, with remaining parts taken from reference TRBV19 and TRBJ1-4, reads DGGITQSPKYLFRKEGQNVTLSCEQNLNHDAMYWYRQDPGQGLRLIYYSQIVNDFQKGDIAEGYSVSREKKESFPLTVTSAQKNPTAFYLCASSIRGGGRANEKLFFGSGTQLSVL.

As to this clone: The sequenced fragment ends 3 residues before the CDR3 boundary, so the rest is inferred from the germline J gene. V gene TRBV7-2 combines with J gene TRBJ2-5; 7 nucleotides line up with TRBD1. This CDR3 contains 15 residues. Germline loops: CDR1 SGHTA, CDR2 FQGNSA. The ends lost 6 bases at V and 4 bases at J; junction bases unmatched: 11. CDR3 protein: CASSPTGVVSETQYF. The sequenced CDR3 bases are TGTGCCAGCAGTCCCACAGGGGTTGTTTCAGAGACC.

About this clone itself: The DNA ends 3 residues before the CDR3 does, and the rest of the CDR3 is filled in from the germline J gene. This sequence joins TRBV5-1 and TRBJ2-2; D possibly corresponds to TRBD1 (5 bases). The CDR3 runs 14 residues. Germline lookup yields CDR1 SGHRS and CDR2 YFSETQ. The germline V and J ends were trimmed by 4 bases and 4 bases, with 11 bases remaining between them. CDR3 loop: CASSERTSTGELFF. Incomplete CDR3 DNA: TGCGCCAGCAGCGAGAGGACAAGCACCGGGGAG.